These 26 T cell receptor beta chains originate from one sample sequenced in a study of shared clonotypes between healthy human individuals. TCRdb's copy holds only in-frame clones and misses some; the assay was immunoSEQ multiplex PCR. The repertoire has millions of clones, about 95% of them found once; the top ten carry more than 0.1%. Material: naive CD4+ T cells sorted from blood. Stated subset: CD45RA+ positively selected. Source of these receptors: a man younger than 35 in good health.

V and J are TRBV21-1 and TRBJ1-5; the DNA was not used to check the table's D call, TRBD1. TRBV21-1 is flagged as a pseudogene. The CDR3 sequence is 17 residues long. The CDR3 reads CASSKRGSRVSNQPQHF. Here the CDR3 DNA reads TGTGCCAGCAGCAAAAGGGGGTCCAGGGTTAGCAATCAGCCCCAGCATTTT.

V and J are TRBV11-2 and TRBJ2-3; 7 bases align to TRBD2. The V and J ends lost 2 bases and 5 bases, in that order; junction bases with no gene match: 7. This CDR3 has 15 residues. CDR1 and CDR2 from the germline V gene are SGHAT and FQNNGV. Written as DNA, the CDR3 is TGTGCCAGCAGCTTACTCTTGGGGGAGGGAGATACGCAGTATTTT. It codes for CASSLLLGEGDTQYF.

V gene TRBV5-4 combines with J gene TRBJ2-7, with 7 bases lining up with TRBD2. In germline, CDR1 is SGHNT, CDR2 YYREEE (reference sequence). Trimming took 0 bases from V and 2 from J; bases not matched to a gene: 8. This CDR3 spans 16 amino acids. The CDR3 bases are TGTGCCAGCAGCTTGGCGGGGGGACGGATCGCCTACGAGCAGTACTTC. Protein product: CASSLAGGRIAYEQYF.

The rearrangement joins TRBV2 to TRBJ2-3; D ambiguous. V shed 6 bases and J shed 5 bases, with 18 bases lying between them. Germline V gene lookup returns CDR1 SNHLY and CDR2 FYNNEI. This CDR3 region has 15 residues. The CDR3, as DNA: TGTGCCAGCAGCCCCGGTTCTTTCGTAGGAGATACGCAGTATTTT. Protein product: CASSPGSFVGDTQYF.

As concerns this clone: Other DNA sequences in this sample translate to the same CDR3. The genes are TRBV20-1 and TRBJ1-2; TRBD1 matches 7 bases. The CDR3 has 10 amino acids. Germline-derived CDR1 and CDR2 are DFQATT and SNEGSKA (reference sequence). V was clipped by 5 bases and J by 8 bases; unmatched bases: 2. The CDR3 is CSASQGGYTF. The DNA for the CDR3 is TGCAGTGCTTCACAGGGGGGCTACACCTTC.

The rearrangement uses TRBV27 and TRBJ2-2; 7 nucleotides align to TRBD1. V shed 2 bases and J 4 bases; nucleotides not matched to a gene: 7. The germline gives CDR1 MNHEY, CDR2 SMNVEV (reference sequence). This CDR3 contains 16 residues. This CDR3 is CASSLTGTVATGELFF. DNA of the CDR3: TGTGCCAGCAGTTTAACCGGGACAGTAGCCACCGGGGAGCTGTTTTTT.

This clone appeared a single time. The chain joins TRBV7-8 to TRBJ1-5; D not resolved. This CDR3 has 14 amino acids. Germline V gene sequence: CDR1 SGHVS, CDR2 FQNEAQ. Trimming pared 5 bases from V and 7 bases from J, leaving 15 bases between. As DNA, the CDR3 is TGTGCCAGCAGCCCAGTTGGGGTTGAACAGCCCCAGCATTTT. It specifies CASSPVGVEQPQHF.

This rearrangement joins TRBV7-9 to TRBJ2-1, with TRBD1 identical over 7 bases. After removal of 6 bases from V and 0 bases from J, the junction contained 8 bases not matched to a gene. The CDR3 is 16 amino acids. Germline V gives CDR1 SEHNR, CDR2 FQNEAQ (reference sequence). The CDR3 here is CASRPRGGYSYNEQFF. As DNA, the CDR3 is TGTGCCAGCAGGCCGAGAGGGGGCTACTCCTACAATGAGCAGTTCTTC.

V and J are TRBV28 and TRBJ2-7; 7 bases line up with TRBD2. The CDR3 loop spans 16 amino acids. V shed 5 bases, J shed 5 bases, and the junction held 15 bases outside the gene matches. Germline CDR1 and CDR2: MDHEN and SYDVKM. The CDR3 loop is CASSIGWEGSSDEQYF. The CDR3 DNA follows: TGTGCCAGCAGTATCGGCTGGGAGGGGAGTTCCGACGAGCAGTACTTC.

V is TRBV28 and J is TRBJ2-3; D might be TRBD2 (6 bases). This CDR3 has 16 amino acids. Per germline, CDR1 MDHEN and CDR2 SYDVKM. V was cut by 4 bases and J by 0 bases, with 14 bases left in between. The CDR3 spells CASSSPGLPSTDTQYF. CDR3 nucleotides: TGTGCCAGCAGTTCGCCGGGACTTCCTAGCACAGATACGCAGTATTTT.

The rearrangement links TRBV5-4 to TRBJ1-1; a weak D match, TRBD1 (5 bases). The CDR3 contains 14 residues. Trimming stripped 4 bases from V and 3 bases from J, with 13 bases between. CDR1 is SGHNT and CDR2 is YYREEE in the germline V gene (reference sequence). The CDR3 nucleotides read TGTGCCAGCAGCGGAAGGGGTGGGGACACTGAAGCTTTCTTT. The encoded protein is CASSGRGGDTEAFF. Based on the CDR3 plus reference TRBV5-4 and TRBJ1-1, the full variable domain is ETGVTQSPTHLIKTRGQQVTLRCSSQSGHNTVSWYQQALGQGPQFIFQYYREEENGRGNFPPRFSGLQFPNYSSELNVNALELDDSALYLCASSGRGGDTEAFFGQGTRLTVV.

The chain has TRBV6-1 and TRBJ1-1; D is perhaps TRBD1 (6 bases). Germline V gene data show CDR1 as MNHNS and CDR2 as SASEGT. The CDR3 spans 13 residues. V lost 9 bases, J lost 3 bases, and 14 bases lay in between. CDR3 bases: TGTGCCAGTACGGGGGCATGGGACACTGAAGCTTTCTTT. Protein product: CASTGAWDTEAFF.

The rearrangement links TRBV18 to TRBJ2-7; no reliable D call. The CDR3 runs to 12 residues. V was cut by 4 bases and J by 3 bases, with 7 bases left in between. Germline CDR1 reads KGHSH; CDR2 reads LQKENI. This CDR3 reads CASSLDHYEQYF. CDR3 nucleotides: TGTGCCAGCTCACTGGACCACTACGAGCAGTACTTC. The full variable domain, in which reference TRBV18 and TRBJ2-7 provide the parts outside the CDR3, is NAGVMQNPRHLVRRRGQEARLRCSPMKGHSHVYWYRQLPEEGLKFMVYLQKENIIDESGMPKERFSAEFPKEGPSILRIQQVVRGDSAAYFCASSLDHYEQYFGPGTRLTVT.

This chain joins TRBV7-2 and TRBJ2-1; D may be TRBD2 (6 bases). Germline loops: CDR1 SGHTA, CDR2 FQGNSA. V dropped 1 base and J dropped 0 bases, with 16 bases sitting between them. The CDR3 has 18 residues. The CDR3 protein is CASSLVSPSASSYNEQFF. CDR3 in DNA: TGTGCCAGCAGCTTAGTTAGCCCTAGCGCGAGCTCCTACAATGAGCAGTTCTTC.

This chain connects TRBV28 to TRBJ2-7, with no clear D. Per the germline V gene, CDR1 is MDHEN and CDR2 is SYDVKM. Between the trimmed V and J ends, which lost 3 bases and 3 bases, there was a span of 9 bases. The CDR3 length is 13 residues. The CDR3 spells CASSFEAYYEQYF. The CDR3 DNA follows: TGTGCCAGCAGTTTTGAGGCCTACTACGAGCAGTACTTC.

Details on this clone: Other DNA sequences in this specimen translate into the identical CDR3. This chain connects TRBV4-1 to TRBJ2-3; 13 positions agree with TRBD2. Trimming took 4 bases from V and 0 from J; bases not matched to a gene: 1. CDR3 length: 16 amino acids. The germline gives CDR1 MGHRA, CDR2 YSYEKL. CDR3 coding DNA: TGCGCCAGCAGCCGGACTAGCGGGGGTAGCACAGATACGCAGTATTTT. Translated: CASSRTSGGSTDTQYF.

The chain joins TRBV28 to TRBJ1-2; weak D call: TRBD1 (6 bases). The CDR3 runs to 15 residues. Germline V gene data show CDR1 as MDHEN and CDR2 as SYDVKM. Trimming took off 8 bases at V and 5 bases at J, with 21 bases between the two ends. This CDR3 is CASGGNRELKYGYTF. In nucleotides, the CDR3 is TGTGCCAGCGGGGGGAACAGGGAATTAAAGTATGGCTACACCTTC.

The chain combines TRBV10-3 with TRBJ2-2; TRBD2 might be the D (6 bases). The CDR3 loop spans 14 amino acids. Germline values: CDR1 ENHRY, CDR2 SYGVKD. V lost 7 bases, J lost 2 bases, and 11 bases lay in between. CDR3 DNA: TGTGCCATCAACGGGGGACCCAACACCGGGGAGCTGTTTTTT. Encoded protein: CAINGGPNTGELFF.

The V and J genes are TRBV13 and TRBJ2-7; D possibly corresponds to TRBD2 (5 bases). CDR1 and CDR2 (germline): PRHDT, FYEKMQ (reference sequence). The length of the CDR3 is 14 residues. V dropped 5 bases and J dropped 2 bases, with 13 bases sitting between them. The CDR3 DNA sequence: TGTGCCAGCAGCCGCGGAGGATCCCCCTACGAGCAGTACTTC. Residues: CASSRGGSPYEQYF.

The V and J genes are TRBV5-6 and TRBJ1-2, with D possibly being TRBD1 (5 bases). The V end lost 3 bases, the J end lost 1 base, and 19 bases lay between the germline ends. This CDR3 region has 17 residues. Germline V gives CDR1 SGHDT, CDR2 YYEEEE. The DNA of the CDR3 is TGTGCCAGCAGCTCCAACTGGGCGGGGCCGGGTAACTATGGCTACACCTTC. This codes for CASSSNWAGPGNYGYTF.

CDR3 loop: CASSEWGTRSYNEQFF. The DNA for the CDR3 is TGCGCCAGCAGTGAATGGGGGACTCGCTCCTACAATGAGCAGTTCTTC. The rearrangement links TRBV10-1 to TRBJ2-1; maybe TRBD2 (6 bases). CDR1 is WNHNN and CDR2 is SYGVQD in the germline V gene (reference sequence). The V and J ends lost 3 bases and 0 bases respectively, with 12 bases between them. The CDR3 spans 16 residues.

The rearrangement links TRBV7-6 to TRBJ2-1; D is unresolved. Looked up from germline, CDR1 is SGHVS and CDR2 is FNYEAQ. The germline V and J ends were trimmed by 5 bases and 8 bases, with 16 bases remaining between them. The CDR3 runs to 14 residues. The chain's CDR3 is CASSPHPPPHEQFF. CDR3 nucleotide sequence: TGTGCCAGCAGCCCCCACCCCCCGCCCCATGAGCAGTTCTTC.

The J gene is TRBJ1-1, the V gene TRBV13; no clear D. Trimming took off 5 bases at V and 3 bases at J, with 4 bases between the two ends. The CDR3 consists of 11 residues. The V gene's germline CDR1 is PRHDT and CDR2 FYEKMQ (reference sequence). The CDR3, as DNA: TGTGCCAGCAGCATGGACACTGAAGCTTTCTTT. It translates to CASSMDTEAFF.

This rearrangement joins TRBV20-1 to TRBJ2-3, with 9 bases lining up with TRBD2. CDR1 and CDR2 (germline): DFQATT, SNEGSKA (reference sequence). This CDR3 region has 10 residues. Germline trimming cut 5 bases from V and 9 bases from J; bases unmatched to any gene: 0. For the CDR3, the DNA is TGCAGTGCTGGGACTAGCACGCAGTATTTT. Protein: CSAGTSTQYF.

The chain combines TRBV6-1 with TRBJ2-1, with 9 bases fitting TRBD1. The CDR3 has 15 residues. Unmatched junction bases numbered 10, after V lost 5 bases and J lost 8 bases. Germline CDR1 reads MNHNS; CDR2 reads SASEGT. CDR3 sequence reads: CASSKQGALVDEQFF. Here the CDR3 DNA reads TGTGCCAGCAGTAAACAGGGGGCACTGGTGGATGAGCAGTTCTTC.

This clone was seen only once. The J gene is TRBJ1-2, the V gene TRBV19; D unresolved. Germline-derived CDR1 and CDR2 are LNHDA and SQIVND (reference sequence). This CDR3 is built from 16 residues. The V and J ends lost 3 bases and 2 bases respectively, with 16 bases between them. This chain's CDR3 is CASSMGLEPPNYGYTF. In DNA form, the CDR3 reads TGTGCCAGTAGTATGGGCTTAGAACCGCCCAACTATGGCTACACCTTC.